This TCR beta chain emerged from a study of T cells in localized non-small cell lung cancer. Study-wide results and caveats: Investigators sequenced only a single tumor region, leaving heterogeneity possible. The study linked higher blood T cell density to longer overall survival.

This CDR3 has 15 amino acids. The germline V gene encodes CDR1 MNHEY and CDR2 SVGAGI. V lost 4 bases to trimming and J lost 7 bases, with 19 bases between them. Libraries were prepared by immunoSEQ multiplex PCR; TCRdb keeps only in-frame clonotypes and omits some of them. Of 70,000 to 100,000 clones in the sample, roughly 93% were seen once. As concerns this clone: Its antigen remains unknown.

The TCR sequence derives from a woman aged 40-69 years with stage II squamous cell lung carcinoma. The chain carries TRBV6-5 and TRBJ1-2, with TRBD1 as a possible D gene (5 bases). This specimen consisted of PBMCs, obtained before any cancer treatment. CDR3 residues: CASSSRMGPSSGYTF. DNA for the CDR3: TGTGCCAGCAGTTCCCGAATGGGACCTAGCAGTGGCTACACCTTC.